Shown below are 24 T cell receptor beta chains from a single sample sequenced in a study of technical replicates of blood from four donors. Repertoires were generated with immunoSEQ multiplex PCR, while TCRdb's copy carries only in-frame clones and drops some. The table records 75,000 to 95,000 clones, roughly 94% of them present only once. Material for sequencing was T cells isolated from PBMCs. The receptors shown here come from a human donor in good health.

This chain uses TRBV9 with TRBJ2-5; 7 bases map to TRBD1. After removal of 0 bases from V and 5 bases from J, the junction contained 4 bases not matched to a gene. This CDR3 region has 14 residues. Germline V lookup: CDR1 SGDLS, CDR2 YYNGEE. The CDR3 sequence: CASSVEQGTETQYF. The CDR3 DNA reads TGTGCCAGCAGCGTAGAACAGGGGACGGAGACCCAGTACTTC.

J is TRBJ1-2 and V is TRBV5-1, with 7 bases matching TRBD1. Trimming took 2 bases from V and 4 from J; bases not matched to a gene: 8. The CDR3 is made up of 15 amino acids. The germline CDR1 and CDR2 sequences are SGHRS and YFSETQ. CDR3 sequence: CASSFGQGDTYGYTF. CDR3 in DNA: TGCGCCAGCAGCTTTGGGCAGGGGGATACCTATGGCTACACCTTC.

CDR3 DNA: TGCGCCAGCAGCCAAGGGCAGGGTCGCCAGTCAACAGATACGCAGTATTTT. This encodes CASSQGQGRQSTDTQYF. This chain links TRBV4-1 with TRBJ2-3; possible D gene TRBD1, 5 bases. V was pared by 1 base and J by 3 bases, with 17 bases between. The CDR3 covers 17 residues. The germline V gene encodes CDR1 MGHRA and CDR2 YSYEKL.

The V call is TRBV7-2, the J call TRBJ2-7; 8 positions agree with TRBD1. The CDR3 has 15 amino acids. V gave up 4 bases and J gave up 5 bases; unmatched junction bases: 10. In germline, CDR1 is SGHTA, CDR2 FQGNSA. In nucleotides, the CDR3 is TGTGCCAGCAGCTCCCCCCGAGGACAGGGCCACGAGCAGTACTTC. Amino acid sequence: CASSSPRGQGHEQYF.

This CDR3 is CASTELGTSGGRGYEQYF. Here the CDR3 DNA reads TGTGCCAGCACCGAGTTGGGGACTAGCGGAGGTCGGGGCTACGAGCAGTACTTC. The V gene is TRBV27, the J gene TRBJ2-7, with 11 bases lining up with TRBD2. The CDR3 covers 18 residues. V lost 7 bases to trimming and J lost 3 bases; unmatched junction nucleotides: 17. Per germline, CDR1 MNHEY and CDR2 SMNVEV (reference sequence).

For the CDR3, the DNA is TGTGCCAGCAGCCCGAGGGTGGGACAGCCTATGGACGAGCAGTACTTC. It yields the protein CASSPRVGQPMDEQYF. The chain is built from TRBV11-2 and TRBJ2-7; 7 nucleotides agree with TRBD1. CDR3 length: 16 amino acids. V lost 5 bases and J lost 5; bases outside the gene matches: 15. Germline CDR1 is SGHAT and CDR2 is FQNNGV.

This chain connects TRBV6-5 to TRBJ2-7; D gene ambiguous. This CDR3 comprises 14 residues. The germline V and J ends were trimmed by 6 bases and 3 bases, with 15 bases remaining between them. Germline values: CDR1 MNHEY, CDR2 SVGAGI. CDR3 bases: TGTGCCAGCAGCACTGCCTTGAAGAACTACGAGCAGTACTTC. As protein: CASSTALKNYEQYF.

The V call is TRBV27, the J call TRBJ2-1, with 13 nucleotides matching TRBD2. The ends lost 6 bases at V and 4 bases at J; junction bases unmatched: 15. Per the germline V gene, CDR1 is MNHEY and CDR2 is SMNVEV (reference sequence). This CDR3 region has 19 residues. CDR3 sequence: CASSPRLAGGLGLYNEQFF. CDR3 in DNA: TGTGCCAGCAGCCCTCGACTAGCGGGAGGACTGGGATTATACAATGAGCAGTTCTTC.

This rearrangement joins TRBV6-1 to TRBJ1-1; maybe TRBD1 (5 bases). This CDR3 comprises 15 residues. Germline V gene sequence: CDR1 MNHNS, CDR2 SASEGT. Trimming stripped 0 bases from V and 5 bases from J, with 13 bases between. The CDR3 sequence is CASSEAGPGRTEAFF. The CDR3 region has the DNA TGTGCCAGCAGTGAAGCAGGACCAGGGAGGACTGAAGCTTTCTTT.

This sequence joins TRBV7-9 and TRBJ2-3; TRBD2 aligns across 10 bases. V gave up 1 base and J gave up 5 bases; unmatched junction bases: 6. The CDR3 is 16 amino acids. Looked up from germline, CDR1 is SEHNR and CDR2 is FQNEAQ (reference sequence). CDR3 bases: TGTGCCAGCAGCTTAGGACGACTAGCGGGTATAGATACGCAGTATTTT. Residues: CASSLGRLAGIDTQYF.

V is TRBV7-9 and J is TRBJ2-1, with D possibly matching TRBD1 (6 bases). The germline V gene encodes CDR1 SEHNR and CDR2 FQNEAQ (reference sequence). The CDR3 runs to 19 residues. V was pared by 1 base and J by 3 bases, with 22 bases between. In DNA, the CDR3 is TGTGCCAGCAGCTTAGGGAGTAGGGGGACCCGCGAATTCTACAATGAGCAGTTCTTC. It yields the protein CASSLGSRGTREFYNEQFF.

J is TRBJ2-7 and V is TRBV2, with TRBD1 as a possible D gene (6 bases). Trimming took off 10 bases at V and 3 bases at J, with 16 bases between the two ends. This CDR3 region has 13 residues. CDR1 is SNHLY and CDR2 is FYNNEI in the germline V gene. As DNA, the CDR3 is TGTGCCACCCCAGGAATACAGGGCTACGAGCAGTACTTC. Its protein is CATPGIQGYEQYF.

CDR3 sequence: CASSYTGQDNEQFF. DNA of the CDR3: TGTGCCAGCAGCTACACAGGTCAAGACAATGAGCAGTTCTTC. The genes are TRBV7-3 and TRBJ2-1; D might be TRBD1 (5 bases). CDR1 and CDR2 from the germline V gene are SGHTA and FQGTGA. V lost 4 bases and J lost 5, with 12 bases in between. The length of the CDR3 is 14 residues.

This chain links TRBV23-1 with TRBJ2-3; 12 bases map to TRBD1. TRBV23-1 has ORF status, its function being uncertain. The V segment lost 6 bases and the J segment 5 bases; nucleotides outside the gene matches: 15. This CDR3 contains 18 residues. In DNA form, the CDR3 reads TGCGCCAGCAGAGGGACAGGGGGCGGCCTAGCGGGAGAAGATACGCAGTATTTT. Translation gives CASRGTGGGLAGEDTQYF.

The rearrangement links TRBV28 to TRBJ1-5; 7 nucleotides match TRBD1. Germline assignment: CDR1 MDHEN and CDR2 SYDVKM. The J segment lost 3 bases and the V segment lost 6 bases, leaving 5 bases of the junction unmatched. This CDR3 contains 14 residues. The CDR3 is CASSGQAFNQPQHF. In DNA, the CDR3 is TGTGCCAGCAGCGGACAGGCCTTCAATCAGCCCCAGCATTTT.

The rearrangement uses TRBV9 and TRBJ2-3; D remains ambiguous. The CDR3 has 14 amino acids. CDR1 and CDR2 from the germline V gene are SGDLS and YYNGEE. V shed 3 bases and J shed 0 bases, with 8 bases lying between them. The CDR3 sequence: CASSGTGSTDTQYF. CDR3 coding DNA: TGTGCCAGCAGCGGTACGGGTAGCACAGATACGCAGTATTTT.

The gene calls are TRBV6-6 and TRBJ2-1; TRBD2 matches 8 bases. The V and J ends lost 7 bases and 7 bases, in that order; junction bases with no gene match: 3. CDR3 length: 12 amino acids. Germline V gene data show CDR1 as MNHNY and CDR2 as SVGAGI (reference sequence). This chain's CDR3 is CASTGLGNEQFF. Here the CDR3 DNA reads TGTGCCAGCACGGGACTAGGGAATGAGCAGTTCTTC.

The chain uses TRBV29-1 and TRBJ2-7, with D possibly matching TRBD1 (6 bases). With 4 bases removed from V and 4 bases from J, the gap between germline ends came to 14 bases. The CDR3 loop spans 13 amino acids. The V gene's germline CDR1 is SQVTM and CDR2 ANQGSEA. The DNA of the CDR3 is TGCAGCGTTGCTGAGGGACAAGGTTACGAGCAGTACTTC. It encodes CSVAEGQGYEQYF.

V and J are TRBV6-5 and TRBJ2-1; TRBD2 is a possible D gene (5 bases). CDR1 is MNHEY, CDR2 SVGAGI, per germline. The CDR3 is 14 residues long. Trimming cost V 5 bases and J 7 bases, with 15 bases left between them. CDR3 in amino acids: CASSPGLSRNEQFF. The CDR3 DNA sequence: TGTGCCAGCAGTCCCGGACTTTCCAGGAATGAGCAGTTCTTC.

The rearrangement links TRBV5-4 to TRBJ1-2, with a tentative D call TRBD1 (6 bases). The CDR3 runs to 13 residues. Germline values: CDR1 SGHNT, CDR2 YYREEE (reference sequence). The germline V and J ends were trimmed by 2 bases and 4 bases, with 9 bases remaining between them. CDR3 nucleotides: TGTGCCAGCAGCTTTCAGGGGAGCTATGGCTACACCTTC. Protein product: CASSFQGSYGYTF.

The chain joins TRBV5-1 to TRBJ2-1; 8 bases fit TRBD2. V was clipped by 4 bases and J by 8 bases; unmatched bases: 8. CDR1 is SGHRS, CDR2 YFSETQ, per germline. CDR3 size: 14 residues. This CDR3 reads CASSAGLVIHEQFF. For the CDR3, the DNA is TGCGCCAGCAGCGCGGGACTAGTAATCCATGAGCAGTTCTTC. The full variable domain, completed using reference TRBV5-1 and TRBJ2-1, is KAGVTQTPRYLIKTRGQQVTLSCSPISGHRSVSWYQQTPGQGLQFLFEYFSETQRNKGNFPGRFSGRQFSNSRSEMNVSTLELGDSALYLCASSAGLVIHEQFFGPGTRLTVL.

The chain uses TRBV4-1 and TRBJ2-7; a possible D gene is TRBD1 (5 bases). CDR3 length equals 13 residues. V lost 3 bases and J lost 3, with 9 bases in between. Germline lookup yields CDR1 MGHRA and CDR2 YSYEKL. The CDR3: CASSHGHNYEQYF. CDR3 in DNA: TGCGCCAGCAGCCACGGACACAACTACGAGCAGTACTTC.

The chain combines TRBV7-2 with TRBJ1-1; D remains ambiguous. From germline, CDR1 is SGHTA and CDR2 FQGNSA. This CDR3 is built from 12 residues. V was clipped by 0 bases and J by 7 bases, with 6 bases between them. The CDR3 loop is CASSLAAGEAFF. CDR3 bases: TGTGCCAGCAGCTTAGCGGCAGGTGAAGCTTTCTTT.

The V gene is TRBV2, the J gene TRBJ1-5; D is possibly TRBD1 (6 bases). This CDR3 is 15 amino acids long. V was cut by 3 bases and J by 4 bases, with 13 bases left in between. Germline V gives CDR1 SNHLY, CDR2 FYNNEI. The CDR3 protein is CASSESQGRNQPQHF. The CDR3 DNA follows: TGTGCCAGCAGTGAGTCACAGGGTCGTAATCAGCCCCAGCATTTT.